The rows below give T cell receptor beta chains drawn from one sample of a study of cytomegalovirus exposure and HLA in healthy donors. TCRdb's copy holds only in-frame clones and misses some; the assay was immunoSEQ multiplex PCR. This table holds 110,000 or so clones, approximately 80% found once. Sequences were obtained from PBMCs. Receptors were obtained from a man between 40 and 49 years old in good health and CMV-seropositive. Each CDR3 is given with its conserved first and last residue. The D gene is left open where the match is weak. Clone size, where shown, is once, few, many, or a class for clones that have expanded.

clone_size j_call v_call d_call cdr3_aa cdr3_nt
. TRBJ1-1 TRBV6-5 . CASSYRSNTEAFF TGTGCCAGCAGTTACCGGTCGAACACTGAAGCTTTCTTT
few TRBJ1-3 TRBV28 TRBD1 CASSIPRQGKAGNTIYF TGTGCCAGCAGTATTCCCCGACAGGGGAAAGCTGGAAACACCATATATTTT
. TRBJ2-1 TRBV9 . CASSVGGRLNNEQFF TGTGCCAGCAGCGTAGGAGGGCGCCTGAACAATGAGCAGTTCTTC
. TRBJ2-7 TRBV4-2 TRBD1 CASSQDGTGTGSYEQYF TGTGCCAGCAGCCAAGATGGGACCGGGACAGGGTCCTACGAGCAGTACTTC
once TRBJ1-4 TRBV5-1 . CASTRGGAENEKLFF TGCGCCAGTACCCGAGGGGGGGCGGAGAATGAAAAACTGTTTTTT
. TRBJ1-1 TRBV27 . CASRRVSRDTEAFF TGTGCCAGCCGACGGGTCAGCCGGGACACTGAAGCTTTCTTT
. TRBJ1-2 TRBV11-1 . CASSRSGNYGYTF TGTGCCAGCAGCCGCTCGGGGAACTATGGCTACACCTTC
. TRBJ2-7 TRBV5-4 . CASSLAEGRSYEQYF TGTGCCAGCAGCTTGGCCGAGGGCCGATCCTACGAGCAGTACTTC
. TRBJ2-5 TRBV27 . CASSFIRAQETQYF TGTGCCAGCAGTTTTATCAGGGCCCAAGAGACCCAGTACTTC
. TRBJ2-1 TRBV4-3 . CASSQVSRGIGNEQFF TGCGCCAGCAGCCAAGTTTCGCGTGGAATCGGGAATGAGCAGTTCTTC
few TRBJ1-4 TRBV7-2 . CASSQGRDGGYEKLFF TGTGCCAGCAGCCAAGGGAGAGATGGCGGCTATGAAAAACTGTTTTTT
. TRBJ2-2 TRBV7-9 TRBD1 CSSSQLRDRGDGELFF TGTTCCAGCAGCCAACTCCGGGACAGGGGGGACGGGGAGCTGTTTTTT
. TRBJ1-5 TRBV29-1 TRBD1 CSVGQGLHQPQHF TGCAGCGTTGGACAGGGCCTTCATCAGCCCCAGCATTTT
. TRBJ2-3 TRBV10-3 TRBD2 CAISEKTSGTDTQYF TGTGCCATCAGTGAGAAGACTAGCGGTACAGATACGCAGTATTTT
. TRBJ2-2 TRBV5-1 . CASSLPQGSGELFF TGCGCCAGCAGCCTCCCCCAGGGTTCCGGGGAGCTGTTTTTT
. TRBJ2-1 TRBV29-1 TRBD2 CSALGLAGGLYNEQFF TGCAGCGCCCTGGGACTAGCGGGGGGGCTGTACAATGAGCAGTTCTTC
. TRBJ2-3 TRBV28 . CASSLWGGVGQADTQYF TGTGCCAGCAGTTTATGGGGGGGTGTGGGGCAAGCAGATACGCAGTATTTT